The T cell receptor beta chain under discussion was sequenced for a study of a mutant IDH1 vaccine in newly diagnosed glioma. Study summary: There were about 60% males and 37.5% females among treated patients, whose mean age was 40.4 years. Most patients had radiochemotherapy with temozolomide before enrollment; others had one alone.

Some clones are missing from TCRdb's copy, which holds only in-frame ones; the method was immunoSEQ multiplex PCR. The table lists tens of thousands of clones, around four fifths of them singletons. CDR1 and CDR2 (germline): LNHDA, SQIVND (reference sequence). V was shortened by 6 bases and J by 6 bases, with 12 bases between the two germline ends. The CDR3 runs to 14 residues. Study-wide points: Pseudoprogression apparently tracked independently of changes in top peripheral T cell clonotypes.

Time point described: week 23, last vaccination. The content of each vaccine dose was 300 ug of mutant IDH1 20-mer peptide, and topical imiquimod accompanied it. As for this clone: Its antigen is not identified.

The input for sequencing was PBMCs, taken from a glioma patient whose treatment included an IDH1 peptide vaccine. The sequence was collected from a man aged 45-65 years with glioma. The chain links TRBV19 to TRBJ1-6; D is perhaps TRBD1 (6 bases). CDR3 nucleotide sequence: TGTGCCAGTAGCATCCGGGACATTAATTCACCCCTCCACTTT. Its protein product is CASSIRDINSPLHF.